Below, one T cell receptor beta chain is given with its context. Its antigen is unknown. The sample comes from a study of shared clonotypes between healthy human individuals. Whole-study results and caveats: Around 5% was the fraction of naive CD4 clonotypes found shared across a few donors. In the sorted subsets, rarefaction showed sequencing was incomplete despite large depth.

V dropped 4 bases and J dropped 7; count of bases not matched to a gene: 9. The CDR3 extends over 16 amino acids. Germline V gene data show CDR1 as SGHKS and CDR2 as YYEKEE (reference sequence). Here immunoSEQ multiplex PCR was the method, and the copy in TCRdb shows in-frame clones only, minus some. The sample lists roughly 700,000 clones; about 90% were seen once. Sequencing used memory CD8+ T cells from PBMCs. Subset given: CD45RO+ cells pooled with CCR7-negative TemRA cells. This receptor was identified in a man younger than 35 in good health. Some clones in this sample may be carry-over from other donors' samples. The chain is built from TRBV5-5 and TRBJ2-7, with 15 bases fitting TRBD2. In nucleotides, the CDR3 is TGTGCCAGCAGCACTGGACTAGCGGGAGGGCTGGATGAGCAGTACTTC. Its translation is CASSTGLAGGLDEQYF.